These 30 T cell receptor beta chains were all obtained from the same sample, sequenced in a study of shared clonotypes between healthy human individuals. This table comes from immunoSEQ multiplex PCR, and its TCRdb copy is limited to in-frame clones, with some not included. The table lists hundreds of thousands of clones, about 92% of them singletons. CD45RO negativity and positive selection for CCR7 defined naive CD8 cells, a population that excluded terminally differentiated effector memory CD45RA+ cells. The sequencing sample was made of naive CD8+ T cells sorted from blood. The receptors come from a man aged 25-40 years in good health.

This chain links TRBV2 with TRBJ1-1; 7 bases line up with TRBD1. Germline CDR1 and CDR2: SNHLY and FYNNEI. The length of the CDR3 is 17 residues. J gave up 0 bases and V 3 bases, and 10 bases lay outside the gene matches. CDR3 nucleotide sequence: TGTGCCAGCAGTGATGGACCAACAGGGGCAATGAACACTGAAGCTTTCTTT. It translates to CASSDGPTGAMNTEAFF.

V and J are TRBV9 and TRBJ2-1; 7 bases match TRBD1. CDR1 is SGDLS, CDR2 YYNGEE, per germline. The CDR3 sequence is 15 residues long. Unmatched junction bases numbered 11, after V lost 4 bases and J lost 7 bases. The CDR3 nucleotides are TGTGCCAGCAGCCCGGACAGGTTGGCATATAATGAGCAGTTCTTC. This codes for CASSPDRLAYNEQFF.

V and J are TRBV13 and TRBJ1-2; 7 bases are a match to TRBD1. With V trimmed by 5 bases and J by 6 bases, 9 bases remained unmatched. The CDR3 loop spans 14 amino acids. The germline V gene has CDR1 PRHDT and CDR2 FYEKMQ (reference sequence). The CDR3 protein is CASSQGGQINGYTF. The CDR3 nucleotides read TGTGCCAGCAGCCAGGGGGGACAAATTAATGGCTACACCTTC.

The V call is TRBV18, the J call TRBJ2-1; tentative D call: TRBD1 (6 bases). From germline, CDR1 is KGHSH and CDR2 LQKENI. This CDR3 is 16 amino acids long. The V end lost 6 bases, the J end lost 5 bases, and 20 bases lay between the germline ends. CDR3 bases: TGTGCCAGCTCTCTCATCCCTGGGGGACATAACAATGAGCAGTTCTTC. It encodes CASSLIPGGHNNEQFF.

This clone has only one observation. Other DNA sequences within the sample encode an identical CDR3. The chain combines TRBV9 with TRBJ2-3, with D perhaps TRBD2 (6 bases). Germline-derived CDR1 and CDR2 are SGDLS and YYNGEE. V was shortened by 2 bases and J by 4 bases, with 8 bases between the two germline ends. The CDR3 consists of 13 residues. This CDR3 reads CASSVGGADTQYF. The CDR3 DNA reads TGTGCCAGCAGCGTGGGGGGAGCAGATACGCAGTATTTT.

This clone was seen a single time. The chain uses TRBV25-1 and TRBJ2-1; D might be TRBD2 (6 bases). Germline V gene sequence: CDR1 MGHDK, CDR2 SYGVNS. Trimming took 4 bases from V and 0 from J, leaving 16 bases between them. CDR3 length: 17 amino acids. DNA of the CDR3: TGTGCCAGCAGTGCCGTAGCGGTTCTAAGCTCCTACAATGAGCAGTTCTTC. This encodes CASSAVAVLSSYNEQFF. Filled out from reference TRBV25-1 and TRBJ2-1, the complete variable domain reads EADIYQTPRYLVIGTGKKITLECSQTMGHDKMYWYQQDPGMELHLIHYSYGVNSTEKGDLSSESTVSRIRTEHFPLTLESARPSHTSQYLCASSAVAVLSSYNEQFFGPGTRLTVL.

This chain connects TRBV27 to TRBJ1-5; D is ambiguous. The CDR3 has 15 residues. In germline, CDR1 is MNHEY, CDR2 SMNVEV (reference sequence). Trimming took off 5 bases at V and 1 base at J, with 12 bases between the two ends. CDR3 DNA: TGTGCCAGCAGTCCGATCTTAGGGAGCAATCAGCCCCAGCATTTT. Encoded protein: CASSPILGSNQPQHF.

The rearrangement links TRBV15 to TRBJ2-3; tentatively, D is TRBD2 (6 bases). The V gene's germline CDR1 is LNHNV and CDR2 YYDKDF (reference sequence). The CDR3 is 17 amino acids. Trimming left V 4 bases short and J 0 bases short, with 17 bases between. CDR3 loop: CATSTQGRSPSTDTQYF. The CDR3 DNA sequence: TGTGCCACCAGCACCCAAGGGAGGTCCCCTAGCACAGATACGCAGTATTTT. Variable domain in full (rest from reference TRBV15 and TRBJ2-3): DAMVIQNPRYQVTQFGKPVTLSCSQTLNHNVMYWYQQKSSQAPKLLFHYYDKDFNNEADTPDNFQSRRPNTSFCFLDIRSPGLGDTAMYLCATSTQGRSPSTDTQYFGPGTRLTVL.

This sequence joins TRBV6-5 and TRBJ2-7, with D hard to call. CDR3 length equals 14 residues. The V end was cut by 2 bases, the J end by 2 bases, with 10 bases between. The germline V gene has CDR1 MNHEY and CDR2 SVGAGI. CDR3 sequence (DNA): TGTGCCAGCAGTTACGCCCAGGCAGCCTACGAGCAGTACTTC. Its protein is CASSYAQAAYEQYF.

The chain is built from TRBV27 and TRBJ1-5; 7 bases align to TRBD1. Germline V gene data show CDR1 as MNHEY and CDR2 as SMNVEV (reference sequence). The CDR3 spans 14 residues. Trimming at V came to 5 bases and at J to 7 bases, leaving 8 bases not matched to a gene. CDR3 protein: CASSPRQGGQPQHF. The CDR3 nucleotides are TGTGCCAGCAGTCCTCGACAGGGAGGGCAGCCCCAGCATTTT.

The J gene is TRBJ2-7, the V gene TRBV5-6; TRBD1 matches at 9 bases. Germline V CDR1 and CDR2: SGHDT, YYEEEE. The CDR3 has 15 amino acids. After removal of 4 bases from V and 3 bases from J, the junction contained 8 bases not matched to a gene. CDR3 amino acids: CASSDPGQGYYEQYF. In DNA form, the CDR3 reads TGTGCCAGCAGCGACCCGGGACAGGGATACTACGAGCAGTACTTC.

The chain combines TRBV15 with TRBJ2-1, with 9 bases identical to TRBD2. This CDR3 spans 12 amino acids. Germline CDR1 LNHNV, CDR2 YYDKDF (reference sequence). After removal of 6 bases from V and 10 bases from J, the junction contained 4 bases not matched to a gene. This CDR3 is CATSPTSGEQFF. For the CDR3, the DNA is TGTGCCACCAGTCCGACTAGCGGAGAGCAGTTCTTC.

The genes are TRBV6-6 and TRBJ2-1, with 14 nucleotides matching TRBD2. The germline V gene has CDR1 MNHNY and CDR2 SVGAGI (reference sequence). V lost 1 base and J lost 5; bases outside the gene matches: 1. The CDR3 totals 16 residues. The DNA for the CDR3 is TGTGCCAGCAGTTACTTGGGACTAGCGGGGGACAATGAGCAGTTCTTC. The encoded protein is CASSYLGLAGDNEQFF.

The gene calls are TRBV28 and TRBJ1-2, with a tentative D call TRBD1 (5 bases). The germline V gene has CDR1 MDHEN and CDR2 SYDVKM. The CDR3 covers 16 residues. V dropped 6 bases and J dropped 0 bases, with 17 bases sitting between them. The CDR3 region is CASSSDRALANYGYTF. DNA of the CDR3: TGTGCCAGCAGCAGCGACAGAGCCCTAGCTAACTATGGCTACACCTTC.

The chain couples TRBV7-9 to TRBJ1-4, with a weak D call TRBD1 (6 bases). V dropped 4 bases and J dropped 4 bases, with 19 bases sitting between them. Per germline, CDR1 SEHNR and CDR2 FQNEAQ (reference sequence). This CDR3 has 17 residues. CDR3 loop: CASSSLSTGAGNEKLFF. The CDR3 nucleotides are TGTGCCAGCAGCTCCCTTTCCACGGGGGCAGGTAATGAAAAACTGTTTTTT.

The CDR3 sequence is CASSTDRGSEAFF. CDR3 in DNA: TGTGCCAGCAGCACGGACAGGGGGAGTGAAGCTTTCTTT. The gene calls are TRBV7-9 and TRBJ1-1; TRBD1 aligns across 10 bases. The V and J ends lost 5 bases and 7 bases, in that order; junction bases with no gene match: 4. This CDR3 comprises 13 residues. Germline V gene sequence: CDR1 SEHNR, CDR2 FQNEAQ (reference sequence). Drawing the rest from reference TRBV7-9 and TRBJ1-1, the complete variable domain is DTGVSQNPRHKITKRGQNVTFRCDPISEHNRLYWYRQTLGQGPEFLTYFQNEAQLEKSRLLSDRFSAERPKGSFSTLEIQRTEQGDSAMYLCASSTDRGSEAFFGQGTRLTVV.

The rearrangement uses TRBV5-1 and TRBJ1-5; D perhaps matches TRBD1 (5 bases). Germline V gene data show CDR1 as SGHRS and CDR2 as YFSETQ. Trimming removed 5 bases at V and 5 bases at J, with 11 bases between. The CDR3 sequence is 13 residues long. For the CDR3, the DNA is TGCGCCAGCAGTTGGCAGGGAGATCAGCCCCAGCATTTT. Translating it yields CASSWQGDQPQHF.

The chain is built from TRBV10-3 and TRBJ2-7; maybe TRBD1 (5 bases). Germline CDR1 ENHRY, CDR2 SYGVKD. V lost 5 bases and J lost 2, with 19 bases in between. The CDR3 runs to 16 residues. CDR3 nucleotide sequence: TGTGCCATCAGTACCTCCTTTCGGACATCGACCTACGAGCAGTACTTC. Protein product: CAISTSFRTSTYEQYF.

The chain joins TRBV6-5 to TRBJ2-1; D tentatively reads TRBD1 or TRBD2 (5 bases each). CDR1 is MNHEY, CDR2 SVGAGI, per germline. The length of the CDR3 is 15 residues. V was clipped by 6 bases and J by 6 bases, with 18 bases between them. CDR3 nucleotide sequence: TGTGCCAGCAGCGTCGGGACCCCGGGGCCCAATGAGCAGTTCTTC. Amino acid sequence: CASSVGTPGPNEQFF.

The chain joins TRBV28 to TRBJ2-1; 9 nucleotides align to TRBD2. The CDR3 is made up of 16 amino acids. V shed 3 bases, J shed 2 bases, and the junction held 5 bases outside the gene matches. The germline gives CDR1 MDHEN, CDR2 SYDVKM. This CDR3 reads CASSLLAGPPYNEQFF. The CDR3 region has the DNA TGTGCCAGCAGTTTGCTAGCGGGACCCCCCTACAATGAGCAGTTCTTC.

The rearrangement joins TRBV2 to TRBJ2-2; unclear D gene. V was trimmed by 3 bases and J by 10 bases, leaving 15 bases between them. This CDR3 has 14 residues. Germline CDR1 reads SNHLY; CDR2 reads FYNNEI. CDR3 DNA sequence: TGTGCCAGCAGTGATGTCAGTACGGTTTCGGAGCTGTTTTTT. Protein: CASSDVSTVSELFF.

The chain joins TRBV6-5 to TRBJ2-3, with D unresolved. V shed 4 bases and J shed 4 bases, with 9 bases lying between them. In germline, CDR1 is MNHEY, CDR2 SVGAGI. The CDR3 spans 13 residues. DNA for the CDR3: TGTGCCAGCAGTTTCGTCGGGTCAGATACGCAGTATTTT. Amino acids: CASSFVGSDTQYF.

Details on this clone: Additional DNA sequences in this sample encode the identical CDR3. The CDR3 coding sequence is TGTGCCAGCAGCTATGGGACTAGCGGCACAGATACGCAGTATTTT. Translation gives CASSYGTSGTDTQYF. The rearrangement links TRBV5-8 to TRBJ2-3; 10 bases align to TRBD2. V gave up 3 bases and J gave up 1 base; unmatched junction bases: 2. The germline V gene has CDR1 SGHTS and CDR2 YDEGEE. This CDR3 has 15 residues.

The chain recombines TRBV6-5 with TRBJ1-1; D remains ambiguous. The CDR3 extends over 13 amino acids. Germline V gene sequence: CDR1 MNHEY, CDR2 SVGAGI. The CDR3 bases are TGTGCTCAAAGTAGATGGGAGAACACTGAAGCTTTCTTT. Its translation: CAQSRWENTEAFF.

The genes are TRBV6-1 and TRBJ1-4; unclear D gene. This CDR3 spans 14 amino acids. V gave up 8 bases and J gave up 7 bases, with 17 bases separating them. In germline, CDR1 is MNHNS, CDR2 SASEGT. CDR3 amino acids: CASRSGDLFEKLFF. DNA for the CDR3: TGTGCCAGCCGTTCGGGAGACCTTTTTGAAAAACTGTTTTTT.

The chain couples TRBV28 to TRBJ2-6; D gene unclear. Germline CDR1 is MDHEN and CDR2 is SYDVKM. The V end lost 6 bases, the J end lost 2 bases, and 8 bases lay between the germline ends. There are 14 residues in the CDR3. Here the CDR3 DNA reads TGTGCCAGCAGGTTGTTTGCTGGGGCCAACGTCCTGACTTTC. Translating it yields CASRLFAGANVLTF.

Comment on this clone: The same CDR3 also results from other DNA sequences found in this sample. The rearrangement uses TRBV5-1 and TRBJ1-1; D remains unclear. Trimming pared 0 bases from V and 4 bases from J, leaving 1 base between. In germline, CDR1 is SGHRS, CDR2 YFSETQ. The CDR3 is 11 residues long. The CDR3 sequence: CASSLGTEAFF. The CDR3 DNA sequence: TGCGCCAGCAGCTTGGGCACTGAAGCTTTCTTT.

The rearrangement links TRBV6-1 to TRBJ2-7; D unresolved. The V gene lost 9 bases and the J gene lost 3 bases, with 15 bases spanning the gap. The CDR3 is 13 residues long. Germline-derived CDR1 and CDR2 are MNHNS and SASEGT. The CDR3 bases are TGTGCCAGTCAAGAGAATGTAGGCTACGAGCAGTACTTC. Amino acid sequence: CASQENVGYEQYF.

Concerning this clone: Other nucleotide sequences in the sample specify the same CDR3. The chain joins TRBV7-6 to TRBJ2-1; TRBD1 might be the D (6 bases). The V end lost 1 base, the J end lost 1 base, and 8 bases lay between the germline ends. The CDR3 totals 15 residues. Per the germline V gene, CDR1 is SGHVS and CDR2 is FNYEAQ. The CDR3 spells CASSLEGGSYNEQFF. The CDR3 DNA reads TGTGCCAGCAGCTTAGAAGGGGGATCCTACAATGAGCAGTTCTTC.

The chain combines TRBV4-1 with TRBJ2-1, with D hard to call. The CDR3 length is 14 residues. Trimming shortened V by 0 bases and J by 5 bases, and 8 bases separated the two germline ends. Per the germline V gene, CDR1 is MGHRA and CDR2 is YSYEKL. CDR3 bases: TGCGCCAGCAGCCAAGATAACAGCAACAATGAGCAGTTCTTC. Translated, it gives CASSQDNSNNEQFF.